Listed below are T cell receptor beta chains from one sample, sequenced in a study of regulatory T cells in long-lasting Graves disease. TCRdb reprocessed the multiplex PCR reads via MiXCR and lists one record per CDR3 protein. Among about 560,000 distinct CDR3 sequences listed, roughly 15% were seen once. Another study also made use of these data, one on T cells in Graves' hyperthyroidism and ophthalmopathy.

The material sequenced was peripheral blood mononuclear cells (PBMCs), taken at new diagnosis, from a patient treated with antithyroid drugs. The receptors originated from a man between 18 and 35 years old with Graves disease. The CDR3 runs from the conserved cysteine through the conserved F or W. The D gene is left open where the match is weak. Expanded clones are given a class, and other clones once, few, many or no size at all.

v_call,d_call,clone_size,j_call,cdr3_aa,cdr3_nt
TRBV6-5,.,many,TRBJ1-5,CASSYGQLYSNQPQHF,TGTGCCAGCAGTTACGGACAGCTTTATAGCAATCAGCCCCAGCATTTT
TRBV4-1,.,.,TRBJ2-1,CASRHDHNEQFF,TGCGCCAGCAGACATGACCACAATGAGCAGTTCTTC
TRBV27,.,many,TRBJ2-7,CASSSSHYYEQYF,TGTGCCAGCAGTTCATCTCACTACTACGAGCAGTACTTC
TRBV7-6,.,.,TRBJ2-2,CASSLNEAWNTGELFF,TGTGCCAGCAGCTTAAACGAGGCCTGGAACACCGGGGAGCTGTTTTTT
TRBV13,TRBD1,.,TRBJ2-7,CASSLTGQGADEQYF,TGTGCCAGCAGCTTAACCGGGCAGGGGGCAGACGAGCAGTACTTC
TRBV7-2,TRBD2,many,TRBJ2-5,CASSLGTSGRETQYF,TGTGCCAGCAGCTTAGGGACTAGCGGGAGAGAGACCCAGTACTTC
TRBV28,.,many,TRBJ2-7,CASSKTSRSYEQYF,TGTGCCAGCAGCAAAACCTCCCGCTCCTACGAGCAGTACTTC
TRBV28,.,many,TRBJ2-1,CASSPARVLDEQFF,TGTGCCAGCAGCCCCGCCCGGGTGCTCGATGAGCAGTTCTTC
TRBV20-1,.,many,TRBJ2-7,CSASPHTYEQYF,TGCAGTGCTAGCCCCCATACGTACGAGCAGTACTTC
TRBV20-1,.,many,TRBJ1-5,CSASEFTAYSNQPQHF,TGCAGTGCTAGCGAGTTTACGGCGTATAGCAATCAGCCCCAGCATTTT
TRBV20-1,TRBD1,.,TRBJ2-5,CSVPGTGRETQYF,TGCAGTGTTCCCGGGACAGGGCGGGAGACCCAGTACTTC
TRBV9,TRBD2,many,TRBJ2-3,CASSAAGTRADTQYF,TGTGCCAGCAGCGCCGCCGGGACTAGAGCAGATACGCAGTATTTT
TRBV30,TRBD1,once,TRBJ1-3,CAWRTPRRQGAGNTIYF,TGTGCCTGGCGAACTCCCCGTCGACAGGGGGCTGGAAACACCATATATTTT
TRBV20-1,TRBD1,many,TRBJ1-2,CSARDLTGNIYGYTF,TGCAGTGCTAGAGATTTGACAGGGAACATTTATGGCTACACCTTC
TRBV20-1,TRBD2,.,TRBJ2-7,CSAEREGVSYEQYF,TGCAGTGCAGAGCGGGAGGGAGTTTCCTACGAGCAGTACTTC
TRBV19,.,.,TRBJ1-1,CASTSKGVPHTEAFF,TGTGCCAGTACCTCAAAGGGGGTCCCCCACACTGAAGCTTTCTTT
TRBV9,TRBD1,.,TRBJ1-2,CASSPPSPGQGFGYTF,TGTGCCAGCAGCCCCCCTAGTCCGGGACAGGGTTTTGGCTACACCTTC
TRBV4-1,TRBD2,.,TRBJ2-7,CASSQPGLAGGQSYEQYF,TGCGCCAGCAGCCAACCGGGACTAGCGGGAGGGCAATCCTACGAGCAGTACTTC
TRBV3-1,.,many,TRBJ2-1,CASSPKSRGGEQFF,TGTGCCAGCAGCCCCAAGAGTAGGGGGGGTGAGCAGTTCTTC
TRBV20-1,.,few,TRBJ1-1,CSAPLGGVLPNTEAFF,TGCAGTGCTCCCTTAGGGGGGGTCCTCCCGAACACTGAAGCTTTCTTT
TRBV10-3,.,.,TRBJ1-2,CAISVGPTTNYGYTF,TGTGCCATCTCGGTCGGGCCCACAACCAACTATGGCTACACCTTC
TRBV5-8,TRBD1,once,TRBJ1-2,CASSQGMVGTEVYTF,TGCGCCAGCAGCCAAGGAATGGTGGGGACAGAGGTCTACACCTTC
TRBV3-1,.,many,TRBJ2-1,CASSQSTSLEFF,TGTGCCAGCAGCCAAAGTACTAGCCTTGAGTTCTTC
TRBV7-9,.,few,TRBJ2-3,CASSLASGGTDTQYF,TGTGCCAGCAGCTTAGCCTCGGGGGGCACAGATACGCAGTATTTT
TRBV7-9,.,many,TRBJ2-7,CASSLAVRVDEQYF,TGTGCCAGCAGCTTAGCCGTGCGGGTGGACGAGCAGTACTTC
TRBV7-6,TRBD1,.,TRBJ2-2,CASSSYWEKGARTGEPFF,TGTGCCAGCAGCTCTTATTGGGAAAAGGGGGCGCGGACCGGGGAGCCGTTTTTT
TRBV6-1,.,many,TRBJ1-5,CASTQDSFNQPQHF,TGTGCCAGCACCCAAGACAGTTTTAATCAGCCCCAGCATTTT
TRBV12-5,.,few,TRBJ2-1,CASGFVVGLSSYNEQFF,TGTGCTAGTGGTTTTGTAGTCGGGTTGAGCTCCTACAATGAGCAGTTCTTC
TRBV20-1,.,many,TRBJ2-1,CSAYGSSHNEQFF,TGCAGTGCTTACGGGAGTTCCCACAATGAGCAGTTCTTC
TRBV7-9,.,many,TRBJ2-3,CASSTRDGHTDTQYF,TGTGCCAGCAGCACCCGGGACGGCCACACAGATACGCAGTATTTT
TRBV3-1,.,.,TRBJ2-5,CASSQVFETQYF,TGTGCCAGCAGCCAAGTGTTTGAGACCCAGTACTTC
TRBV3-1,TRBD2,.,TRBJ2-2,CASSQGDYAGELFF,TGTGCCAGCAGCCAAGGGGACTATGCCGGGGAGCTGTTTTTT
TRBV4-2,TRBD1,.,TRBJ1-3,CASTLTGTTGNTIYF,TGTGCCAGCACATTGACAGGGACAACTGGAAACACCATATATTTT
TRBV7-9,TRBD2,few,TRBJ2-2,CASSSRAGGITGELFF,TGTGCCAGCAGCTCCCGAGCGGGAGGGATTACCGGGGAGCTGTTTTTT
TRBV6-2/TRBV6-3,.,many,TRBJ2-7,CASSYRDGGAYEQYF,TGTGCCAGCAGTTACCGGGACGGTGGCGCCTACGAGCAGTACTTC